Sequencing of this T cell receptor beta chain was carried out in a study of T-cell reconstitution after alpha-beta-depleted transplantation in children. TCRbeta library preparation incorporated unique molecular identifiers. TCRdb re-derived calls from the PCR reads in MiXCR, one entry per CDR3 protein. The table has about 690,000 distinct CDR3 sequences, approximately 16% seen once. This clonotype was observed a handful of times. The sequence came from a human donor who donated a stem cell graft to a child with acute myeloid leukemia. The sample consisted of PBMCs from the stem cell graft donor, taken from the stem cell graft.

The CDR3 reads CASSSSLGAAYNEQFF. The CDR3 DNA sequence: TGTGCCAGCAGCTCTTCCTTGGGGGCAGCATACAATGAGCAGTTCTTC. The V gene is TRBV5-6, the J gene TRBJ2-1; tentatively, D is TRBD1 (6 bases). Germline V gives CDR1 SGHDT, CDR2 YYEEEE. The CDR3 has 16 residues. Between the trimmed V and J ends, which lost 3 bases and 4 bases, there was a span of 17 bases.